The entry that follows covers one TCR beta chain sequence. Its antigen is undetermined. These data come from a study of CD8 T cells in Susac syndrome. Peripheral blood CD8+ and CD4+ T cells were profiled by TCR beta sequencing. While CD8+ and CD4+ T cells were isolated negatively, TEMRA cells were enriched by FACS. Regarding the study as a whole: The study conceded that its TCR sequencing and HLA analysis involved relatively few individuals.

Germline CDR1 reads PRHDT; CDR2 reads FYEKMQ (reference sequence). The CDR3 loop spans 16 amino acids. The V and J ends lost 9 bases and 4 bases respectively, with 22 bases between them. It was with random hexamers that 0.5 to 1 ug RNA was reverse transcribed. Across 54 Vbeta and 13 Jbeta, immunoSEQ multiplex PCR amplified TCR beta CDR3. One entry per CDR3 protein results from TCRdb running MiXCR on the immunoSEQ multiplex PCR reads. The sample includes just over 80,000 distinct CDR3 sequences, approximately 94% of them seen just once. V usage is TRBV13 and J usage is TRBJ2-4; a weak D match, TRBD2 (5 bases). The clonotype was recovered from a human donor in good health. The material sequenced was CD8+ T cells from PBMCs. The CDR3 is CASYKVGAEAKNIQYF. The CDR3, as DNA: TGTGCCAGTTACAAAGTCGGAGCGGAGGCTAAAAACATTCAGTACTTC.